What follows are 8 T cell receptor beta chains derived from one specimen sequenced in a study of shared clonotypes between healthy human individuals. Profiled with immunoSEQ multiplex PCR; TCRdb holds only in-frame clones, not every one. The sample has about 2.4 million clones; 80% to 95% are singletons. Sequencing was performed on naive CD4+ T cells from PBMCs. Subset here: CD45RA+ positively selected. The source is a man younger than 30 in good health. Some clones in this sample may be carry-over from other donors' samples.

The V gene is TRBV21-1, the J gene TRBJ1-1; the table's D gene call, TRBD1, was not cross checked with the DNA. TRBV21-1 has pseudogene status. The CDR3 spans 10 residues. CDR3 nucleotide sequence: TGTGCCAGCAGCCGGACAGAGACTTTCTTT. Translation: CASSRTETFF.

V gene TRBV5-1 combines with J gene TRBJ2-5, with a weak D call TRBD2 (6 bases). This CDR3 is 15 amino acids long. V was trimmed by 2 bases and J by 1 base, leaving 12 bases between them. Germline lookup yields CDR1 SGHRS and CDR2 YFSETQ. This chain's CDR3 is CASSFAGWVQETQYF. The CDR3 DNA sequence: TGCGCCAGCAGCTTTGCGGGGTGGGTCCAAGAGACCCAGTACTTC.

This clone was seen once. J is TRBJ1-4 and V is TRBV5-1, with D possibly matching TRBD1 (6 bases). Trimming pared 3 bases from V and 3 bases from J, leaving 12 bases between. The CDR3 has 15 amino acids. CDR1 and CDR2 from the germline V gene are SGHRS and YFSETQ. This chain's CDR3 is CASSSQQGANEKLFF. The CDR3 region has the DNA TGCGCCAGCAGCTCACAACAGGGTGCTAATGAAAAACTGTTTTTT. Variable domain in full (rest from reference TRBV5-1 and TRBJ1-4): KAGVTQTPRYLIKTRGQQVTLSCSPISGHRSVSWYQQTPGQGLQFLFEYFSETQRNKGNFPGRFSGRQFSNSRSEMNVSTLELGDSALYLCASSSQQGANEKLFFGSGTQLSVL.

This chain joins TRBV14 and TRBJ1-2; no reliable D call. The germline V and J ends were trimmed by 4 bases and 4 bases, with 22 bases remaining between them. The CDR3 runs 17 residues. Looked up from germline, CDR1 is SGHDN and CDR2 is FVKESK. CDR3 sequence: CASSPTFMTRRIYGYTF. The CDR3 DNA sequence: TGTGCCAGCAGCCCAACTTTTATGACCAGAAGAATCTATGGCTACACCTTC.

This CDR3 reads CASTTHGGLDTQYF. The CDR3 DNA is TGTGCCAGCACGACCCACGGGGGGCTGGATACGCAGTATTTT. The chain links TRBV6-5 to TRBJ2-3; tentative D call: TRBD2 (7 bases). Trimming left V 7 bases short and J 6 bases short, with 17 bases between. CDR3 length: 14 amino acids. Per the germline V gene, CDR1 is MNHEY and CDR2 is SVGAGI.

The gene calls are TRBV6-5 and TRBJ2-1; 12 bases map to TRBD2. Germline lookup yields CDR1 MNHEY and CDR2 SVGAGI. The CDR3 is 15 residues long. J lost 5 bases, V lost 5 bases, and 4 bases had no gene match. The CDR3 region is CASSLAGGPNNEQFF. CDR3 nucleotides: TGTGCCAGCAGTCTAGCGGGAGGGCCCAACAATGAGCAGTTCTTC.

J is TRBJ2-7 and V is TRBV5-1; D might be TRBD2 (6 bases). The CDR3 extends over 16 amino acids. With 4 bases removed from V and 6 bases from J, the gap between germline ends came to 23 bases. Germline V gene sequence: CDR1 SGHRS, CDR2 YFSETQ. CDR3 coding DNA: TGCGCCAGCAGCCCCGAAGGCGGGGTTGGGGAACGCGAGCAGTACTTC. It yields the protein CASSPEGGVGEREQYF.

The genes are TRBV7-9 and TRBJ1-2; maybe TRBD1 (5 bases). Looked up from germline, CDR1 is SEHNR and CDR2 is FQNEAQ (reference sequence). Trimming removed 2 bases from V and 8 bases from J, with 18 bases in between. The CDR3 covers 15 residues. CDR3 sequence reads: CASSLNSGSFPGYTF. In DNA form, the CDR3 reads TGTGCCAGCAGCTTAAATTCAGGGAGTTTTCCGGGCTACACCTTC.